This T cell receptor (beta chain) derives from a study of cytomegalovirus exposure and HLA in healthy donors. General study results and limits: Earlier analysis found most TCR beta V segments productive about 87% or about 30% of the time. It is likely that the observed cluster of highly shared sequence variants was a sequencing artifact.

Worth noting for this clone: What it binds is unknown.

The V end was cut by 2 bases, the J end by 1 base, with 8 bases between. Germline V CDR1 and CDR2: SGHAT, FQNNGV. The CDR3 consists of 15 residues. Vbeta (60) and Jbeta (13) primers were used in the PCR. Data came from immunoSEQ multiplex PCR; TCRdb stores just in-frame clones and leaves some out. The sample yields over 100,000 clones, about 80% seen once. This receptor was identified in a woman in her forties or fifties in good health and CMV-seropositive. This chain links TRBV11-2 with TRBJ2-2; perhaps TRBD2 as D (5 bases). Material for sequencing was PBMCs. The CDR3 coding sequence is TGTGCCAGCAGCTTATCGGGGTTGAACACCGGGGAGCTGTTTTTT. It yields the protein CASSLSGLNTGELFF.